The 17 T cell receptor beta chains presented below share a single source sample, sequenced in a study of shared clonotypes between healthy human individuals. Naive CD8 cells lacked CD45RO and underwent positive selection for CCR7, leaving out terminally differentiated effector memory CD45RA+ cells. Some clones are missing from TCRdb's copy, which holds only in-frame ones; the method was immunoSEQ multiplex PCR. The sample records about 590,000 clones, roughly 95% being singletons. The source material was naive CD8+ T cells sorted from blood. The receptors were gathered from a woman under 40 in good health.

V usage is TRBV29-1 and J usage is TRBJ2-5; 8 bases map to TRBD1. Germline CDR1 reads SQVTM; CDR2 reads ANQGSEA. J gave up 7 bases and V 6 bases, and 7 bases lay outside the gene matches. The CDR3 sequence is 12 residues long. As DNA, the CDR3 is TGCAGCGTCCCTGGACAGGGAGGGACCCAGTACTTC. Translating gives CSVPGQGGTQYF.

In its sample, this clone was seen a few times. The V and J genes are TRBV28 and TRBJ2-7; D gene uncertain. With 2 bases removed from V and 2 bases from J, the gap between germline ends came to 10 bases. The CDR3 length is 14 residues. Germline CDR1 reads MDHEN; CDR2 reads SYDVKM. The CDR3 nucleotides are TGTGCCAGCAGTTTAAATGCTGGTACCTACGAGCAGTACTTC. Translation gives CASSLNAGTYEQYF.

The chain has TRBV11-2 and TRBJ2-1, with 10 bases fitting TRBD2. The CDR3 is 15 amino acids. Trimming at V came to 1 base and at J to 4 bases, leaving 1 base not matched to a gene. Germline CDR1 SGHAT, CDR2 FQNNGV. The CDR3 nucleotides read TGTGCCAGCAGCTTAGTACTAGCGGGGTACAATGAGCAGTTCTTC. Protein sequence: CASSLVLAGYNEQFF.

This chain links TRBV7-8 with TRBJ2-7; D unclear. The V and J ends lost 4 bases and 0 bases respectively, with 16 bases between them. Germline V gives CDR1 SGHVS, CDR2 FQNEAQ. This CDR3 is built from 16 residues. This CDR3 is CASSSHRQIPSYEQYF. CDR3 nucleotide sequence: TGTGCCAGCAGCTCCCACCGACAAATCCCCTCCTACGAGCAGTACTTC.

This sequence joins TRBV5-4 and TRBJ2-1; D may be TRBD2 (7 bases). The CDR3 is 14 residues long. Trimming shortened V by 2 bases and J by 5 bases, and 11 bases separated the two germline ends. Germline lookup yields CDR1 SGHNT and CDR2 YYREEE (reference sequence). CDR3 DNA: TGTGCCAGCAGCTTCAAGGGGGGGGACAATGAGCAGTTCTTC. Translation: CASSFKGGDNEQFF.

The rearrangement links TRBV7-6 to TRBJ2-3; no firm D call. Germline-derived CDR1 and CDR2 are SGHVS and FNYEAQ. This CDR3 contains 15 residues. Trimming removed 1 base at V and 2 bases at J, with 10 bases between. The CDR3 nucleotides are TGTGCCAGCAGCTTAGAGTCGTCCGACACAGATACGCAGTATTTT. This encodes CASSLESSDTDTQYF.

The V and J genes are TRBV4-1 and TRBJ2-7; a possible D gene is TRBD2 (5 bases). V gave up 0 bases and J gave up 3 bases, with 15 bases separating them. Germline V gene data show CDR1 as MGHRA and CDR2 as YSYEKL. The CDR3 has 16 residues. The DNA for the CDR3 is TGCGCCAGCAGCCAAGACGTGCCCGACGGGATCTACGAGCAGTACTTC. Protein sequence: CASSQDVPDGIYEQYF.

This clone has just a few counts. The CDR3 reads CASTGQGAYEQYF. CDR3 nucleotide sequence: TGTGCCAGCACGGGGCAGGGGGCCTACGAGCAGTACTTC. The rearrangement links TRBV27 to TRBJ2-7; TRBD1 aligns across 7 bases. The germline gives CDR1 MNHEY, CDR2 SMNVEV (reference sequence). The CDR3 loop spans 13 amino acids. V trimming: 7 bases; J trimming: 2 bases; junction bases outside the gene matches: 5.

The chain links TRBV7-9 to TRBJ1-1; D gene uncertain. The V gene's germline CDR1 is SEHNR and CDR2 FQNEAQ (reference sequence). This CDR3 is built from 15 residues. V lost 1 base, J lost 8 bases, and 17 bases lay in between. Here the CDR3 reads CASSLEHPVVVEAFF. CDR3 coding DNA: TGTGCCAGCAGCTTAGAACACCCAGTGGTTGTGGAAGCTTTCTTT. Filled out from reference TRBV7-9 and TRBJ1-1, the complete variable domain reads DTGVSQNPRHKITKRGQNVTFRCDPISEHNRLYWYRQTLGQGPEFLTYFQNEAQLEKSRLLSDRFSAERPKGSFSTLEIQRTEQGDSAMYLCASSLEHPVVVEAFFGQGTRLTVV.

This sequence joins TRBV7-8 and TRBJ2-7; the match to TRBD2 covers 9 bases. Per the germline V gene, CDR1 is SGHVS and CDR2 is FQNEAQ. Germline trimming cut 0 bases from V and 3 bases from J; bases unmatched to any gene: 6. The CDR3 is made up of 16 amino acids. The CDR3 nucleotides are TGTGCCAGCAGCTTAGCGAAAGCTAGCGGGGTCTACGAGCAGTACTTC. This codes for CASSLAKASGVYEQYF.

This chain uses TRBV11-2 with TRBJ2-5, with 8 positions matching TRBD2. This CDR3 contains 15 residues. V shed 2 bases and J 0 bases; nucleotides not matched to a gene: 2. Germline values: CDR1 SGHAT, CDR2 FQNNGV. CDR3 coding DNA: TGTGCCAGCAGCTTACCGGGGGGGTACCAAGAGACCCAGTACTTC. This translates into CASSLPGGYQETQYF.

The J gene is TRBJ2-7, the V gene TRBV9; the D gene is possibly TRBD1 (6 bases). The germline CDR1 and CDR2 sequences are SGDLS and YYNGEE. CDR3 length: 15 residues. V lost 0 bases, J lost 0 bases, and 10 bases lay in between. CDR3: CASSVGQAPSYEQYF. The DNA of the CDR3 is TGTGCCAGCAGCGTAGGACAGGCACCCTCCTACGAGCAGTACTTC.

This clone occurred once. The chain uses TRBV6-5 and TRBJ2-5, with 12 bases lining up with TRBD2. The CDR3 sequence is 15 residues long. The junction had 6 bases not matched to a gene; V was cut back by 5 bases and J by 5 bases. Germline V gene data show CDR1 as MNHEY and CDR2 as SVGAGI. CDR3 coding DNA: TGTGCCAGCAGTGCTGGGACTAGCGGGTTCGAGACCCAGTACTTC. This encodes CASSAGTSGFETQYF.

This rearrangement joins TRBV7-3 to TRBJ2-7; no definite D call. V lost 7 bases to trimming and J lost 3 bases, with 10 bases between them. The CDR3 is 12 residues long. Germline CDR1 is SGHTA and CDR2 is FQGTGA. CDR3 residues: CASMSVFYEQYF. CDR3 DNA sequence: TGTGCCAGCATGTCTGTCTTCTACGAGCAGTACTTC.

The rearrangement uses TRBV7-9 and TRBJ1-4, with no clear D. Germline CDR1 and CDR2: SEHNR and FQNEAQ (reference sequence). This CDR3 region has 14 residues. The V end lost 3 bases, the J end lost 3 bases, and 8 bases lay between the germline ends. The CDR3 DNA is TGTGCCAGCAGCTTTACAGATTCTAATGAAAAACTGTTTTTT. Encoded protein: CASSFTDSNEKLFF.

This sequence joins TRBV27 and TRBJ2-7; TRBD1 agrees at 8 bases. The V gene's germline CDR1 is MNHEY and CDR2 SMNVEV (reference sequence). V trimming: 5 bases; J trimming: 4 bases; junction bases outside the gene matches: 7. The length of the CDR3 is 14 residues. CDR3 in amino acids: CASSPSDRAYEQYF. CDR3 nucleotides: TGTGCCAGCAGTCCCTCGGACAGGGCTTACGAGCAGTACTTC.

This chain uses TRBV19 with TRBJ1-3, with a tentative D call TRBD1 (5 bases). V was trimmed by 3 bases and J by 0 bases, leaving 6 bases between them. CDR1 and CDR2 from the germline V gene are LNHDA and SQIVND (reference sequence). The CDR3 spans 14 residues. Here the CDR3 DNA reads TGTGCCAGTAGTATGGACATCTCTGGAAACACCATATATTTT. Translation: CASSMDISGNTIYF.